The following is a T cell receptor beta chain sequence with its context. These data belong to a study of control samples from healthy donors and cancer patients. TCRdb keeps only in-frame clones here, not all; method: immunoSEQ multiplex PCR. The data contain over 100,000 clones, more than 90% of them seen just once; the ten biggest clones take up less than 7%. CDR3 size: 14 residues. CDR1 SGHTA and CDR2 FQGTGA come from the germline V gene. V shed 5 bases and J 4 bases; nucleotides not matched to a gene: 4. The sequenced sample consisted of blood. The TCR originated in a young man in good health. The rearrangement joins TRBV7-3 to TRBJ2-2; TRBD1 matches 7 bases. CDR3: CASSHGQVTGELFF. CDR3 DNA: TGTGCCAGCAGCCATGGACAGGTCACCGGGGAGCTGTTTTTT.